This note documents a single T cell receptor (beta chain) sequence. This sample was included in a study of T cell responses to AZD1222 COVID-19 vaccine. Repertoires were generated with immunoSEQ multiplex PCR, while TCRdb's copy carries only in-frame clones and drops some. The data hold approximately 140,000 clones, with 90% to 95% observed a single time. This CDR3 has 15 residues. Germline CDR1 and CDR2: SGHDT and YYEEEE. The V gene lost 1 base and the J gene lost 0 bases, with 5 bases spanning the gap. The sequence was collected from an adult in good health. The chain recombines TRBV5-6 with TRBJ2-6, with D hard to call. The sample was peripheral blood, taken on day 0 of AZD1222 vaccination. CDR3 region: CASSLWLSGANVLTF. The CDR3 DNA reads TGTGCCAGCAGCTTGTGGCTCTCTGGGGCCAACGTCCTGACTTTC.